The 4 T cell receptor beta chains below all came from one sample that was sequenced in a study of beta chain features in type 1 diabetes. The whole isolated RNA underwent reverse transcription, so sequencing captured expressed TCRB transcripts. TCRdb keeps only in-frame clones here, not all; method: immunoSEQ multiplex PCR. The data hold 300,000 to 450,000 clones, with about 19% observed a single time. Sequenced material: naive CD4+ T cells from blood. The receptors originated from a woman aged 18-30 years in good health.

This chain links TRBV4-2 with TRBJ2-5, with unresolved D. Matching the DNA end better, TRBJ2-7 makes the J call doubtful. The CDR3 loop spans 15 amino acids. Germline lookup yields CDR1 LGHNA and CDR2 YNFKEQ. CDR3 nucleotides: TGTGCCAGCAGCCAAGATACGAACCGCCCCTACGAGCAGTACTTC. It is translated as CASSQDTNRPYEQYF.

For the CDR3, the DNA is TGTGCCAGCAGCACGACAGGGTGCCAAGAGACCCAGTACTTC. As protein: CASSTTGCQETQYF. The chain combines TRBV21-1 with TRBJ2-5; TRBD1 is the table's D call, not checked against the DNA. TRBV21-1 is given as a pseudogene. The CDR3 length is 14 residues.

The chain recombines TRBV7-2 with TRBJ2-7, with TRBD2 matching over 8 bases. The CDR3 covers 13 residues. CDR1 and CDR2 (germline): SGHTA, FQGNSA. Trimming removed 5 bases from V and 4 bases from J; junction bases left unmatched: 4. CDR3 sequence: CASSLQRGYEQYF. DNA for the CDR3: TGTGCCAGCAGCCTCCAGCGGGGGTACGAGCAGTACTTC.

V and J are TRBV10-3 and TRBJ1-2; 10 bases map to TRBD1. This CDR3 contains 14 residues. Germline values: CDR1 ENHRY, CDR2 SYGVKD. V lost 2 bases to trimming and J lost 7 bases; unmatched junction nucleotides: 4. The CDR3 coding sequence is TGTGCCATCAGTGAGGGACAGGGGGAAACTGGCTACACCTTC. As protein: CAISEGQGETGYTF.